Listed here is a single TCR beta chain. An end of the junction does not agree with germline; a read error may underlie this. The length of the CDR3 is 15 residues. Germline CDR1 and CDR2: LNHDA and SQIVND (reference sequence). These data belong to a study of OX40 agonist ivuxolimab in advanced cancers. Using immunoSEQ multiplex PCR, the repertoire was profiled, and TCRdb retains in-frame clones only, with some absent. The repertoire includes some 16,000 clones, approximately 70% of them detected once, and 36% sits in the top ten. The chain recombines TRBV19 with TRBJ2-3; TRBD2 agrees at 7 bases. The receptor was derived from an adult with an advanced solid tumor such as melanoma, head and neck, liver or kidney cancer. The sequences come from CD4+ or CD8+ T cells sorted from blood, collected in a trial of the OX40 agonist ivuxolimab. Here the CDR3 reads CASSMDGGSRDTQYF. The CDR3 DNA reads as TGTGCCAGTAGTATGGACGGCGGGAGCAGAGATACGCAGTATTTT.